Detailed here is one TCR beta chain. Its specificity is not known. The CDR3 extends over 14 amino acids. Trimming removed 2 bases at V and 5 bases at J, with 10 bases between. Germline V lookup: CDR1 MNHNS, CDR2 SASEGT. The sample originates from a study of cytomegalovirus exposure and HLA in healthy donors. About the research overall: Within an early data release were around 87 million unique TCRs drawn from HLA-typed donors. General study points: According to the study, roughly 160 TCR beta chains were cytomegalovirus-associated. Most of the TCR beta V segments (in an earlier analysis) were productive either about 90% or about 30% of the time.

Primers for the PCR totalled 60 Vbeta and 13 Jbeta. Data came from immunoSEQ multiplex PCR; TCRdb stores just in-frame clones and leaves some out. The top ten hold about 2.2% of the sample, which has about 180,000 clones, approximately 80% seen once. The genes are TRBV6-1 and TRBJ1-5; D ambiguous. The source material was PBMCs. This clonotype was sampled from a woman aged 25 to 39 in good health and CMV-seronegative. The CDR3 bases are TGTGCCAGCAGTGAATTTCCAGAAGATCAGCCCCAGCATTTT. This codes for CASSEFPEDQPQHF.